Listed below are T cell receptor beta chains from one sample, sequenced in a study of lymphopenia after photon versus proton radiotherapy. TCRdb's table, derived via immunoSEQ multiplex PCR, lists solely in-frame clones and lacks some. The table has fewer than 70,000 clones, 87% seen once. The sample here was peripheral blood, taken from a patient treated with proton-based radiotherapy. The origin of the receptors is a man at least 80 years old with esophageal cancer. CDR3s include the opening cysteine and the closing phenylalanine or tryptophan. The order of the fields is CDR3 DNA, CDR3 protein, D gene, clone size, J gene, V gene. The D gene is left open where the match is weak. Some rows mark clone size as missing; the rest say once, few, many or name a class of expanded clone.

cdr3_nt: TGTGCCAGCAGCTTAAACGGTAATCAGCCCCAGCATTTT; cdr3_aa: CASSLNGNQPQHF; d_call: NA; clone_size: NA; j_call: TRBJ1-5; v_call: TRBV13
cdr3_nt: TGTGCCAGCAGCGAAATCGGGACAGGGACCGAAAAACTGTTTTTT; cdr3_aa: CASSEIGTGTEKLFF; d_call: TRBD1; clone_size: NA; j_call: TRBJ1-4; v_call: TRBV7-9
cdr3_nt: TGTGCCAGCAGTTGGACAGTCACTGAAGCTTTCTTT; cdr3_aa: CASSWTVTEAFF; d_call: NA; clone_size: NA; j_call: TRBJ1-1; v_call: TRBV6-5
cdr3_nt: TGCGCCAGCAGCTTGCTTTCGGGGCAGAGGGGCGGGGAGCTGTTTTTT; cdr3_aa: CASSLLSGQRGGELFF; d_call: NA; clone_size: NA; j_call: TRBJ2-2; v_call: TRBV5-1
cdr3_nt: TGTGCCAGCAGTTCTCCGGGACAGGCCTACTCCGAGCAGTACTTC; cdr3_aa: CASSSPGQAYSEQYF; d_call: TRBD1; clone_size: NA; j_call: TRBJ2-7; v_call: TRBV27
cdr3_nt: TGCGCCAGCAGCTTGGAATTCGGCAACGGGAGGGAGCAGTACTTC; cdr3_aa: CASSLEFGNGREQYF; d_call: TRBD2; clone_size: NA; j_call: TRBJ2-7; v_call: TRBV5-1
cdr3_nt: TGTGCCAGCAGCTTAGCGACGGGTCTAGGGGTCAATGAGCAGTTCTTC; cdr3_aa: CASSLATGLGVNEQFF; d_call: NA; clone_size: few; j_call: TRBJ2-1; v_call: TRBV7-9
cdr3_nt: TGTGCCAGCAGCACGAGGGCCTGGCGGCGCACAGATACGCAGTATTTT; cdr3_aa: CASSTRAWRRTDTQYF; d_call: NA; clone_size: NA; j_call: TRBJ2-3; v_call: TRBV7-9
cdr3_nt: TGTGCCAGTAGTATCGACAGAGCCTACGAGCAGTACTTC; cdr3_aa: CASSIDRAYEQYF; d_call: NA; clone_size: NA; j_call: TRBJ2-7; v_call: TRBV19
cdr3_nt: TGTGCCAGCAGCTTAGATGCGGCAAGAATGATCTCCTACGAGCAGTACTTC; cdr3_aa: CASSLDAARMISYEQYF; d_call: NA; clone_size: NA; j_call: TRBJ2-7; v_call: TRBV7-9
cdr3_nt: TGTGCCAGCAGCCTCGAAAACTATGGCTACACCTTC; cdr3_aa: CASSLENYGYTF; d_call: NA; clone_size: few; j_call: TRBJ1-2; v_call: TRBV11-2
cdr3_nt: TGTGCCAGCAGCGTAGAAGGGGCCGGGGGATATGGCTACACCTTC; cdr3_aa: CASSVEGAGGYGYTF; d_call: NA; clone_size: NA; j_call: TRBJ1-2; v_call: TRBV9
cdr3_nt: TGTGCCAGCAGCGCAGGACCTCAGAGGGAGCAGTACTTC; cdr3_aa: CASSAGPQREQYF; d_call: NA; clone_size: few; j_call: TRBJ2-7; v_call: TRBV7-3
cdr3_nt: TGTGCCAGCAGCTTTCACTTACTAGCGGGCAGCACAGATACGCAGTATTTT; cdr3_aa: CASSFHLLAGSTDTQYF; d_call: TRBD2; clone_size: NA; j_call: TRBJ2-3; v_call: TRBV5-4
cdr3_nt: TGTGCCAGCAGTGGACAGGGTGGGGTTTACACTGAAGCTTTCTTT; cdr3_aa: CASSGQGGVYTEAFF; d_call: TRBD1; clone_size: NA; j_call: TRBJ1-1; v_call: TRBV25-1
cdr3_nt: TGTGCCAGCAGCTTCGGGGGGACATTGAATAGGGTCTATGGCTACACCTTC; cdr3_aa: CASSFGGTLNRVYGYTF; d_call: NA; clone_size: NA; j_call: TRBJ1-2; v_call: TRBV5-4
cdr3_nt: TGTGCCAGCTCACCTGACAGGGACGGAACAGATACGCAGTATTTT; cdr3_aa: CASSPDRDGTDTQYF; d_call: TRBD1; clone_size: NA; j_call: TRBJ2-3; v_call: TRBV18
cdr3_nt: TGTGCCAGCAGCCTCTACAGGAACACTGAAGCTTTCTTT; cdr3_aa: CASSLYRNTEAFF; d_call: NA; clone_size: NA; j_call: TRBJ1-1; v_call: TRBV11-2
cdr3_nt: TGTGCCAGCAGCTTACCGCTAGCGGGAGAATCAGATACGCAGTATTTT; cdr3_aa: CASSLPLAGESDTQYF; d_call: TRBD2; clone_size: NA; j_call: TRBJ2-3; v_call: TRBV5-4
cdr3_nt: TGTGCTAGTGGTTTGGGAGCTTTCGGCGGGCCTTTATACAATGAGCAGTTCTTC; cdr3_aa: CASGLGAFGGPLYNEQFF; d_call: NA; clone_size: NA; j_call: TRBJ2-1; v_call: TRBV12-5
cdr3_nt: TGTGCCAGTAGTTTCACAGCCCTATCCTACGAGCAGTACTTC; cdr3_aa: CASSFTALSYEQYF; d_call: NA; clone_size: NA; j_call: TRBJ2-7; v_call: TRBV19
cdr3_nt: TGTGCCAGCAGTTCGGACCGATATGAAAAACTGTTTTTT; cdr3_aa: CASSSDRYEKLFF; d_call: NA; clone_size: NA; j_call: TRBJ1-4; v_call: TRBV27
cdr3_nt: TGTGCCAGCAGCCAAGCATGGGGGGAGACCGAAAAACTGTTTTTT; cdr3_aa: CASSQAWGETEKLFF; d_call: NA; clone_size: NA; j_call: TRBJ1-4; v_call: TRBV4-2
cdr3_nt: TGTGCCAGCATGTGGGACAGGGATTCCTACGAGCAGTACTTC; cdr3_aa: CASMWDRDSYEQYF; d_call: TRBD1; clone_size: NA; j_call: TRBJ2-7; v_call: TRBV27
cdr3_nt: TGTGCCAGCAATAGAAGTCCTGGGGCCAACGTCCTGACTTTC; cdr3_aa: CASNRSPGANVLTF; d_call: NA; clone_size: NA; j_call: TRBJ2-6; v_call: TRBV6-1
cdr3_nt: TGTGCCATCAGTGGACTAGCGGGGGGGGAAGATACGCAGTATTTT; cdr3_aa: CAISGLAGGEDTQYF; d_call: TRBD2; clone_size: NA; j_call: TRBJ2-3; v_call: TRBV10-3
cdr3_nt: TGTGCCAGCAGTTTTTTACAGGGTCTCGAGACCCAGTACTTC; cdr3_aa: CASSFLQGLETQYF; d_call: NA; clone_size: NA; j_call: TRBJ2-5; v_call: TRBV6-5
cdr3_nt: TGTGCCAGCAGCTTGCGGCGACAGGGATTGGAAAAACTGTTTTTT; cdr3_aa: CASSLRRQGLEKLFF; d_call: TRBD1; clone_size: NA; j_call: TRBJ1-4; v_call: TRBV5-5
cdr3_nt: TGCGCCAGCAGTGACCCGGGACAGGGTACATCCTACGAGCAGTACTTC; cdr3_aa: CASSDPGQGTSYEQYF; d_call: TRBD1; clone_size: NA; j_call: TRBJ2-7; v_call: TRBV10-2
cdr3_nt: TGTGCCAGTAGTGAGAGGGAACATGGCTACACCTTC; cdr3_aa: CASSEREHGYTF; d_call: NA; clone_size: NA; j_call: TRBJ1-2; v_call: TRBV19
cdr3_nt: TGTGCCAGCAGCCCCCCGGCTGGGGCTAACTATGGCTACACCTTC; cdr3_aa: CASSPPAGANYGYTF; d_call: NA; clone_size: NA; j_call: TRBJ1-2; v_call: TRBV11-2
cdr3_nt: TGTGCCAGTTCCCCGGGAGGGGAGGGCAGTAATCAGCCCCAGCATTTT; cdr3_aa: CASSPGGEGSNQPQHF; d_call: NA; clone_size: NA; j_call: TRBJ1-5; v_call: TRBV28
cdr3_nt: TGTGCCAGCTCACCCGACAGCGGGGACTACGAGCAGTACTTC; cdr3_aa: CASSPDSGDYEQYF; d_call: TRBD2; clone_size: NA; j_call: TRBJ2-7; v_call: TRBV18
cdr3_nt: TGTGCCAGCAGCTTAGACAGGACCCGGGACGCTTTCTTT; cdr3_aa: CASSLDRTRDAFF; d_call: NA; clone_size: NA; j_call: TRBJ1-1; v_call: TRBV7-2
cdr3_nt: TGTGCCAGCAGCTTTATGGGGGGGCTGGCCACTGAAGCTTTCTTT; cdr3_aa: CASSFMGGLATEAFF; d_call: NA; clone_size: NA; j_call: TRBJ1-1; v_call: TRBV7-2
cdr3_nt: TGCGCCAGCAGCCCCATGGGGTTTGGGGGCCACGAGCAGTACTTC; cdr3_aa: CASSPMGFGGHEQYF; d_call: NA; clone_size: NA; j_call: TRBJ2-7; v_call: TRBV10-1
cdr3_nt: TGTGCCAGCATGTCATTACGTGGGACAGATACGCAGTATTTT; cdr3_aa: CASMSLRGTDTQYF; d_call: NA; clone_size: NA; j_call: TRBJ2-3; v_call: TRBV27
cdr3_nt: TGCGCCAGCAGTGAGTCTCCCAGGAACATTCAGTACTTC; cdr3_aa: CASSESPRNIQYF; d_call: NA; clone_size: NA; j_call: TRBJ2-4; v_call: TRBV10-1
cdr3_nt: TGTGCAAGTCGCTGGCTGACTAGCGGGAGCACAGATACGCAGTATTTT; cdr3_aa: CASRWLTSGSTDTQYF; d_call: NA; clone_size: NA; j_call: TRBJ2-3; v_call: TRBV12-2
cdr3_nt: TGTGCCAGCAGCGTCACAGGGTCGGTACCCTACGAGCAGTACTTC; cdr3_aa: CASSVTGSVPYEQYF; d_call: NA; clone_size: NA; j_call: TRBJ2-7; v_call: TRBV9
cdr3_nt: TGTGCCAGCTCACCACCTGCAGGGAGGCACACAGATACGCAGTATTTT; cdr3_aa: CASSPPAGRHTDTQYF; d_call: NA; clone_size: NA; j_call: TRBJ2-3; v_call: TRBV18
cdr3_nt: TGTGCCAGCATCCTTACACCCGGGGACGAGTCCGAGCAGTACTTC; cdr3_aa: CASILTPGDESEQYF; d_call: NA; clone_size: NA; j_call: TRBJ2-7; v_call: TRBV5-5
cdr3_nt: TGTGCCAGCAGTTACCCCACCTACGAGCAGTACTTC; cdr3_aa: CASSYPTYEQYF; d_call: NA; clone_size: NA; j_call: TRBJ2-7; v_call: TRBV6-5
cdr3_nt: TGTGCCACCGGACAGGGGTCCGGAAACACCATATATTTT; cdr3_aa: CATGQGSGNTIYF; d_call: TRBD1; clone_size: many; j_call: TRBJ1-3; v_call: TRBV15
cdr3_nt: TGTGCCAGTAGTATAGGGACTAGCGGGGGTTCGTTCTTC; cdr3_aa: CASSIGTSGGSFF; d_call: TRBD2; clone_size: once; j_call: TRBJ2-1; v_call: TRBV19
cdr3_nt: TGTGCCACCAGCAGAGATTACAGCTCTGGAAACACCATATATTTT; cdr3_aa: CATSRDYSSGNTIYF; d_call: NA; clone_size: NA; j_call: TRBJ1-3; v_call: TRBV15
cdr3_nt: TGTGCCAGCAGCCAAGATTCCGGGAGGGTGGGAGGCTACACCTTC; cdr3_aa: CASSQDSGRVGGYTF; d_call: NA; clone_size: NA; j_call: TRBJ1-2; v_call: TRBV4-2
cdr3_nt: TGTGCCAGCAGCTTGGACACGATGAACACTGAAGCTTTCTTT; cdr3_aa: CASSLDTMNTEAFF; d_call: NA; clone_size: NA; j_call: TRBJ1-1; v_call: TRBV11-3
cdr3_nt: TGCGCCAGCAGCTTGGAGATCGGCGTACCTAGCACAGATACGCAGTATTTT; cdr3_aa: CASSLEIGVPSTDTQYF; d_call: NA; clone_size: NA; j_call: TRBJ2-3; v_call: TRBV5-1
cdr3_nt: TGTGCCAGCAGTTACGGCGGACACCTCCGTCGGGATACGCAGTATTTT; cdr3_aa: CASSYGGHLRRDTQYF; d_call: NA; clone_size: NA; j_call: TRBJ2-3; v_call: TRBV6-5
cdr3_nt: TGTGCCTGGAGTGGGGAGGGGGGCGGCCAAGAGACCCAGTACTTC; cdr3_aa: CAWSGEGGGQETQYF; d_call: NA; clone_size: NA; j_call: TRBJ2-5; v_call: TRBV30
cdr3_nt: TGTGCCAGCAGCTGGGGGATCTCTGGAAACACCATATATTTT; cdr3_aa: CASSWGISGNTIYF; d_call: NA; clone_size: once; j_call: TRBJ1-3; v_call: TRBV5-4
cdr3_nt: TGTGCCAGCACCGACAGGGATCAGGGCTACACCTTC; cdr3_aa: CASTDRDQGYTF; d_call: TRBD1; clone_size: NA; j_call: TRBJ1-2; v_call: TRBV6-5
cdr3_nt: TGCGCCAGCAGCTTGGAAGGATATACGCAGTATTTT; cdr3_aa: CASSLEGYTQYF; d_call: NA; clone_size: NA; j_call: TRBJ2-3; v_call: TRBV5-1
cdr3_nt: TGCGCCAGCTCCTCAGGGAGCACACGTTACGAGCAGTACTTC; cdr3_aa: CASSSGSTRYEQYF; d_call: NA; clone_size: once; j_call: TRBJ2-7; v_call: TRBV4-1
cdr3_nt: TGTGCCAGCAGCTGGCGTGGGGGTCCTACAGATACGCAGTATTTT; cdr3_aa: CASSWRGGPTDTQYF; d_call: NA; clone_size: NA; j_call: TRBJ2-3; v_call: TRBV7-2
cdr3_nt: TGCGCCAGCAGAGCGAACACTGAAGCTTTCTTT; cdr3_aa: CASRANTEAFF; d_call: NA; clone_size: NA; j_call: TRBJ1-1; v_call: TRBV5-1
cdr3_nt: TGTGCCAGCAGCGTAGGCGGGGACAGGGGCACTGAAAAACTGTTTTTT; cdr3_aa: CASSVGGDRGTEKLFF; d_call: TRBD1; clone_size: NA; j_call: TRBJ1-4; v_call: TRBV9